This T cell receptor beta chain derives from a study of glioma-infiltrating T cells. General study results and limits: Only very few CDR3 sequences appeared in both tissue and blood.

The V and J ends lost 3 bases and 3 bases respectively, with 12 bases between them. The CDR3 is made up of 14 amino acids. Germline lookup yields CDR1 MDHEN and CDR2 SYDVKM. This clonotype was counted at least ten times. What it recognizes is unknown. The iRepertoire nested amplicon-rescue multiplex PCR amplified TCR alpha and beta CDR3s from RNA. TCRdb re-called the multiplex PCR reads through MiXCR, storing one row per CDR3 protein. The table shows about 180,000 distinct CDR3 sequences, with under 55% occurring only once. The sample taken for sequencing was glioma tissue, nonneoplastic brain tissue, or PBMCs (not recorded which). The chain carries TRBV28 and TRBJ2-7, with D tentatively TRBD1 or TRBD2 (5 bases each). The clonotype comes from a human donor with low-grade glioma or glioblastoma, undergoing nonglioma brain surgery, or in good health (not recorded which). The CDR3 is CASSLTEGLYEQYF. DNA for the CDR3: TGTGCCAGCAGTTTGACTGAGGGGCTCTACGAGCAGTACTTC. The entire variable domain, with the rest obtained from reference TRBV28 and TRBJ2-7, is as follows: DVKVTQSSRYLVKRTGEKVFLECVQDMDHENMFWYRQDPGLGLRLIYFSYDVKMKEKGDIPEGYSVSREKKERFSLILESASTNQTSMYLCASSLTEGLYEQYFGPGTRLTVT.